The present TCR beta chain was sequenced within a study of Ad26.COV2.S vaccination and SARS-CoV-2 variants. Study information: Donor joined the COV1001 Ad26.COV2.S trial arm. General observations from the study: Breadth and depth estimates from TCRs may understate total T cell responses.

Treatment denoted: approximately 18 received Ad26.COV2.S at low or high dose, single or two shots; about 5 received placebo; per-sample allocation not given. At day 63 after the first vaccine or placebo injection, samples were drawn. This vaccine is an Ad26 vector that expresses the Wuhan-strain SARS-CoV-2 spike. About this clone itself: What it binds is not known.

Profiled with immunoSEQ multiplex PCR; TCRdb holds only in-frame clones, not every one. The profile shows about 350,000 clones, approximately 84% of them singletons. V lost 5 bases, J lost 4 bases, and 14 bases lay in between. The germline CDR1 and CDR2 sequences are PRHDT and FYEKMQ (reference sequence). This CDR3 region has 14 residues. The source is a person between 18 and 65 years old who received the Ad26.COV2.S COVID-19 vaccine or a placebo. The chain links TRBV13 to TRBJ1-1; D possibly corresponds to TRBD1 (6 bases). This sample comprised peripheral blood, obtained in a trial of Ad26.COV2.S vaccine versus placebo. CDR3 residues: CASSPRTVTTEAFF. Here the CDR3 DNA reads TGTGCCAGCAGCCCGAGGACAGTCACCACTGAAGCTTTCTTT.